The 9 T cell receptor beta chains reported below all come from one sample, sequenced in a study of post-analysis software for immune sequencing data. Every TCR beta cDNA library bore unique molecular identifiers. One entry per CDR3 protein results from TCRdb running MiXCR on the PCR reads. This table holds about 200,000 distinct CDR3 sequences, 25% to 35% found once. Their antigens are not known. Study observations and caveats: The five TRBV segments detected at higher frequency in patients than in controls included TRBV5-6, TRBV5-1 and TRBV20-1.

Material for sequencing was blood. Receptors originate from a girl aged 2-17 years with multiple sclerosis.

As concerns this clonotype: This sequence may be a read error, since a much larger clone differs from it by one base. The chain employs TRBV10-3 and TRBJ2-7; 7 nucleotides line up with TRBD2. Per germline, CDR1 ENHRY and CDR2 SYGVKD. V was clipped by 11 bases and J by 0 bases; unmatched bases: 10. The CDR3 spans 14 residues. CDR3 sequence (DNA): TGTGCCGCCAACGTAGCGGGCCTCTCCTACGAGCAGTACTTC. Amino acid sequence: CAANVAGLSYEQYF.

The table lists this clonotype with a few counts. The chain recombines TRBV20-1 with TRBJ1-5, with 7 bases lining up with TRBD1. CDR3 length equals 17 residues. V was pared by 0 bases and J by 7 bases, with 15 bases of the junction left unmatched. The germline gives CDR1 DFQATT, CDR2 SNEGSKA (reference sequence). The CDR3, as DNA: TGCAGTGCTAGAGATAAACCCGGTCAGGGGGTCTTCCAGCCCCAGCATTTT. Protein product: CSARDKPGQGVFQPQHF.

Comments on this clonotype: A much larger clone differs from this one at a single base, so this may be a read error. The chain links TRBV10-3 to TRBJ2-4; a possible D gene is TRBD1 (5 bases). The DNA end is a closer match to TRBJ2-7, so the J assignment may be wrong. The CDR3 is 12 amino acids. Germline CDR1 is ENHRY and CDR2 is SYGVKD. This CDR3 reads CATSRDRYEQYF. In DNA form, the CDR3 reads TGTGCCACCAGCAGGGATCGTTACGAGCAGTACTTC.

The chain has TRBV5-4 and TRBJ2-1; 9 bases agree with TRBD2. Trimming removed 4 bases from V and 4 bases from J; junction bases left unmatched: 6. The germline V gene encodes CDR1 SGHNT and CDR2 YYREEE (reference sequence). The CDR3 contains 15 residues. CDR3 protein: CASSTGAGGYNEQFF. CDR3 nucleotide sequence: TGTGCCAGCAGCACAGGGGCGGGGGGGTACAATGAGCAGTTCTTC.

This clonotype has a count of ten or more. CDR3 sequence: CASSWGAQAEQFF. The DNA for the CDR3 is TGTGCCAGCAGCTGGGGGGCTCAGGCTGAGCAGTTCTTC. This chain joins TRBV5-4 and TRBJ2-1; D may be TRBD1 or TRBD2 (6 bases each). Trimming removed 3 bases at V and 9 bases at J, with 13 bases between. Germline CDR1 reads SGHNT; CDR2 reads YYREEE (reference sequence). The CDR3 has 13 amino acids.

The chain couples TRBV4-1 to TRBJ2-7; 10 nucleotides match TRBD1. CDR3 size: 21 residues. CDR1 is MGHRA and CDR2 is YSYEKL in the germline V gene. The V gene end was trimmed by 0 bases and the J gene end by 3 bases; junction bases not matched to a gene: 20. CDR3 sequence reads: CASSQEWKGQGPTPGIYEQYF. DNA of the CDR3: TGCGCCAGCAGCCAAGAGTGGAAGGGACAGGGGCCAACCCCCGGGATCTACGAGCAGTACTTC.

Remarks on this clonotype: A much larger clone differs by one base, so this may be a read error. This chain uses TRBV5-1 with TRBJ2-7, with D possibly being TRBD1 (5 bases). CDR1 is SGHRS and CDR2 is YFSETQ in the germline V gene. The CDR3 is made up of 13 amino acids. The CDR3 loop is CARSLDNYYEQYF. CDR3 nucleotides: TGCGCCAGAAGCTTGGACAATTACTACGAGCAGTACTTC.

CDR3: CASSYPMEGAYEQFF. For the CDR3, the DNA is TGTGCCAGCAGTTACCCCATGGAGGGGGCCTATGAGCAGTTCTTC. V is TRBV6-2 or TRBV6-3 and J is TRBJ2-1, with TRBD1 as a possible D gene (7 bases). Germline-derived CDR1 and CDR2 are MNHEY and SVGEGT. This CDR3 region has 15 residues. V gave up 2 bases and J gave up 8 bases, with 16 bases separating them.

This clonotype has a count of ten or more. The junction departs from the called germline gene at one end, perhaps through a read error. V usage is TRBV3-1 and J usage is TRBJ2-5; D tentatively fits TRBD1 or TRBD2 (6 bases each). The end of the DNA is better explained by TRBJ2-7, so the J call may be wrong. CDR3 length equals 12 residues. Per the germline V gene, CDR1 is LGHDT and CDR2 is YNNKEL (reference sequence). The CDR3 loop is CASSQGGGEQYF. The DNA for the CDR3 is TGCGCCAGCAGCCAAGGAGGGGGCGAGCAGTACTTC.